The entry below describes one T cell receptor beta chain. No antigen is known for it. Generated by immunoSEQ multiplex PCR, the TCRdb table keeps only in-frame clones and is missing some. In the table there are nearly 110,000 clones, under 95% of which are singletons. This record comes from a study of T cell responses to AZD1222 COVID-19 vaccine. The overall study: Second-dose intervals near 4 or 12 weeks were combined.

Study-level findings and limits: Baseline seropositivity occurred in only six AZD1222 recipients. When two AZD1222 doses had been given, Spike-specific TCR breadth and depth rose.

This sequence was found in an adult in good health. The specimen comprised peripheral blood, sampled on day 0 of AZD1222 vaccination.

The CDR3 DNA follows: TGTGCCAGCAGCGTAGGGGTTGAGTCCTACGAGCAGTACTTC. This codes for CASSVGVESYEQYF. The chain carries TRBV9 and TRBJ2-7; no clear D gene. The CDR3 covers 14 residues. V dropped 0 bases and J dropped 1 base, with 8 bases sitting between them. CDR1 SGDLS and CDR2 YYNGEE come from the germline V gene.